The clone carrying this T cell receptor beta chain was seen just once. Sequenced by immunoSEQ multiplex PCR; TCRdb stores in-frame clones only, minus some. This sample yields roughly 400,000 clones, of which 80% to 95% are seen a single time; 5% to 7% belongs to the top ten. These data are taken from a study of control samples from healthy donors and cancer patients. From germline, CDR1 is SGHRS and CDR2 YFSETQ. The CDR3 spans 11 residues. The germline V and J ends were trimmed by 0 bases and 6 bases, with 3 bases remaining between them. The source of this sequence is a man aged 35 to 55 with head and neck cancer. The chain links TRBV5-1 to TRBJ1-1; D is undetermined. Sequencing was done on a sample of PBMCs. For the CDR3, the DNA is TGCGCCAGCAGCTTGGACGCTGAAGCTTTCTTT. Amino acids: CASSLDAEAFF.